This T cell receptor (beta chain) is drawn from a study of blood T cell repertoires in COVID-19 (dated by TCRdb to the early 2020s). Some background on the complete study: Samples covering the acute and convalescent phases of COVID-19 were provided by collaborators in the United States, Italy and Spain. The prospective study material was composed of cDNA or gDNA derived from T cells, B-cell-depleted T cells, or PBMCs. Subjects who had been exposed to COVID-19, were actively infected with it, or had recovered from it provided the deeply sampled blood TCRbeta repertoires that made up the dataset. The repertoires were released in a freely available public database meant as a resource for research on the immune response to SARS-CoV-2. The samples were drawn from the first 160 participants of the ongoing ImmuneRACE study and from some 1,300 subjects provided by 6 global collaborators. Nearly every sample came with metadata listing a de-identified subject ID, COVID-19 status, age in years and sex. Where available, HLA class I and class II types were obtained from metadata supplied by the sample provider rather than from assay-based typing. General conclusions and limits of the study: Clinical and demographic metadata were provided uncurated, with the amount varying by source and participant.

Participants in the prospective study were enrolled through a virtual design, were aged roughly 18 to 100 years, and lived in about 25 United States geographic areas. In the prospective study, cohorts were assigned on the basis of participant-reported clinical history obtained from a screening survey and a study questionnaire. For ImmuneRACE Cohort 3, a participant was defined as recovered based on two consecutive negative NP/OP PCR tests, clearance by a healthcare professional, or resolution of symptoms. In the prospective study, mobile phlebotomists collected whole blood, serum and a nasopharyngeal or oropharyngeal swab from each participant. Prospective study participants could optionally give additional blood draws and questionnaires over a 2-month period. Before DNA extraction, blood samples from the prospective study were shipped at room temperature or frozen. Worth noting for this clone: Its target antigen remains unknown. Qualities for individual bases were not recorded, and no much larger clone is one base off.

From a lookup of the germline V gene, CDR1 and CDR2 are SQVTM and ANQGSEA. The CDR3 contains 16 residues, cysteine and phenylalanine counted. This entry keeps only the CDR3 DNA: 48 bases, framed from base 1. V is cut back by 3 bases and J by 3 bases, with 9 bases in the junction unmatched. TCRbeta CDR3 regions were amplified from genomic DNA by means of the immunoSEQ Assay, a bias-controlled multiplex PCR. The authors' pipeline ran thus. The number of nucleated cells in each sample was estimated from the amplification of reference gene primers within the assay. To quantify the absolute abundance of each unique TCRbeta CDR3 rearrangement, sequence reads were collapsed and filtered. Productive Simpson clonality was computed per sample as the square root of Simpson's diversity index over productive rearrangements. TCRdb re-hosts the immuneACCESS table, in-frame sequences only. Its copies lack some clones; in the studies checked, an unresolved V gene accounts for under half of them, and the cause for the rest is not known. V, J and clone size derive from that table, while D and trimming were established from the DNA sequence. The table for this sample lists about 150,000 clones; 75% to 90% of them were counted only once. The ten largest account for 4.3% of the sample.

This receptor was identified in a man over 45 who had recovered from COVID-19. The sequenced material came from PBMCs or T cells enriched from blood (not recorded which). The rearrangement combines TRBV29-1 with TRBJ2-3, with 10 bases matching TRBD1. The CDR3 reads as follows: CSVEIVGQGKTDTQYF. The DNA sequence is given as TGCAGCGTTGAGATTGTGGGACAGGGGAAGACAGATACGCAGTATTTT.